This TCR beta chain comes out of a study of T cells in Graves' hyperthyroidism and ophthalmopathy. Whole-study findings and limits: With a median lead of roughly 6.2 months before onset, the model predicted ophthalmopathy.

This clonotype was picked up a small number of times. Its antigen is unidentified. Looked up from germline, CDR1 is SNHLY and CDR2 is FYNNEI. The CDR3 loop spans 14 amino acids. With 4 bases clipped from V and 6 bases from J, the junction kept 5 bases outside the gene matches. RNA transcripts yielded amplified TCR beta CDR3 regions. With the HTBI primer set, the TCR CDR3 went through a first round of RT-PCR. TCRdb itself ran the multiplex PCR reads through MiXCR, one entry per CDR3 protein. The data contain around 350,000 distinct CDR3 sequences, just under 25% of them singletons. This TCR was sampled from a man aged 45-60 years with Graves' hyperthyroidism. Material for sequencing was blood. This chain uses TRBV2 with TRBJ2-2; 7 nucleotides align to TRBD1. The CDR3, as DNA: TGTGCCAGCAGTGGGACAGGTTGGGCCGGGGAGCTGTTTTTT. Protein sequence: CASSGTGWAGELFF. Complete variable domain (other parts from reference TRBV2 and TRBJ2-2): EPEVTQTPSHQVTQMGQEVILRCVPISNHLYFYWYRQILGQKVEFLVSFYNNEISEKSEIFDDQFSVERPDGSNFTLKIRSTKLEDSAMYFCASSGTGWAGELFFGEGSRLTVL.